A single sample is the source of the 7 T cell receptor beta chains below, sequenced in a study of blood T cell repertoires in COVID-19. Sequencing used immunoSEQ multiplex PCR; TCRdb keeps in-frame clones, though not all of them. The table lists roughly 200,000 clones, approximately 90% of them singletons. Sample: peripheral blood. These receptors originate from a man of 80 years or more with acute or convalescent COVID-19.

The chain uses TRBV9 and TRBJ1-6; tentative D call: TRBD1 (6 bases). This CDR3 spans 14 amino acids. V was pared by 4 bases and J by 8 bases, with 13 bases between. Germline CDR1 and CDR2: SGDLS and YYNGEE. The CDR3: CASSYRAVDSPLHF. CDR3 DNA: TGTGCCAGCAGCTACAGGGCTGTTGATTCACCCCTCCACTTT.

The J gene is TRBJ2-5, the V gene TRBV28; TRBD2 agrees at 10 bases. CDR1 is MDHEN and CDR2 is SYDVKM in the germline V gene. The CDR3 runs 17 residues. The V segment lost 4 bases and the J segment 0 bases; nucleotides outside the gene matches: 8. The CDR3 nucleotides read TGTGCCAGCAGTTCACCCTGGAGCGGGAGGGACCAAGAGACCCAGTACTTC. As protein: CASSSPWSGRDQETQYF.

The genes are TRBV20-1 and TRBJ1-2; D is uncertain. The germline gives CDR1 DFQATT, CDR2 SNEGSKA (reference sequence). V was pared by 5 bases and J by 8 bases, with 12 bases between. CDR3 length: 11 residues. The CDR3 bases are TGCAGTGCTCTCCAGGTTGGCGGCTACACCTTC. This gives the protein CSALQVGGYTF.

CDR3 bases: TGTGCCAGCAAAAGACAGGACACCGGGGAGCTGTTTTTT. Translating gives CASKRQDTGELFF. The rearrangement links TRBV27 to TRBJ2-2; possible D gene TRBD1, 6 bases. The CDR3 has 13 residues. Trimming removed 7 bases at V and 3 bases at J, with 9 bases between. The V gene's germline CDR1 is MNHEY and CDR2 SMNVEV (reference sequence).

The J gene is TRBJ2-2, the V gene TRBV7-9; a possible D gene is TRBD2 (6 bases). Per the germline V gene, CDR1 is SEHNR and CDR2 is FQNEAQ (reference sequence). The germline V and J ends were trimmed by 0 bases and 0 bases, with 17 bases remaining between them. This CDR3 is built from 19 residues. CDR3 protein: CASSLALNWRGANTGELFF. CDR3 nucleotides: TGTGCCAGCAGCTTAGCGCTAAATTGGCGGGGAGCGAACACCGGGGAGCTGTTTTTT.

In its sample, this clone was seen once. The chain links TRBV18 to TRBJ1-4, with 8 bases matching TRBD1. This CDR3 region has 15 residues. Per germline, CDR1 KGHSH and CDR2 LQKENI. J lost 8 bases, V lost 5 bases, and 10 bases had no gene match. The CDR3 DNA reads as TGTGCCAGCTCAATACGGACAGGGTCAGGCGAAAAACTGTTTTTT. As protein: CASSIRTGSGEKLFF.

The CDR3: CASSQDSGGLLADTQYF. CDR3 bases: TGTGCCAGCAGCCAAGACTCCGGGGGACTTTTAGCAGATACGCAGTATTTT. The chain couples TRBV3-1 (or the pseudogene TRBV3-2) to TRBJ2-3, with D possibly TRBD2 on 6 matching bases. The V gene's germline CDR1 is LGHDT and CDR2 YNNKEL (reference sequence). V was shortened by 0 bases and J by 4 bases, with 17 bases between the two germline ends. The CDR3 covers 17 residues.